Listed below are T cell receptor beta chains from one sample, sequenced in a study of T cells in tuberculosis. Profiling relied on immunoSEQ multiplex PCR, and the TCRdb table lists in-frame clones only, not all of them. The data hold tens of thousands of clones, with roughly nine tenths observed a single time. Sample: PBMCs. These receptors were collected from a donor between 10 and 35 years old with latent tuberculosis or without tuberculosis infection. Each CDR3 is given with its conserved first and last residue. The order of the fields is J gene, V gene, clone size, D gene, CDR3 protein, CDR3 DNA. The D gene is left open where the match is weak. Rows may omit the clone size; those that give it use once, few, many or a size class.

>TRBJ2-2|TRBV7-9|NA|NA
CASSLALANTGELFF
TGTGCCAGCAGCTTAGCCCTAGCGAACACCGGGGAGCTGTTTTTT
>TRBJ2-2|TRBV18|NA|TRBD2
CASSPPSGRYTGELFF
TGTGCCAGCTCACCGCCTAGCGGGCGATACACCGGGGAGCTGTTTTTT
>TRBJ1-1|TRBV6-1|once|NA
CASSELGRDTEAFF
TGTGCCAGCAGTGAATTAGGGCGGGACACTGAAGCTTTCTTT
>TRBJ1-1|TRBV19|NA|NA
CASSSPTYDLGAFF
TGTGCCAGTAGTTCACCGACTTACGACCTTGGAGCTTTCTTT
>TRBJ2-2|TRBV7-2|NA|NA
CASSLATGRTGELFF
TGTGCCAGCAGCTTAGCGACAGGGAGGACCGGGGAGCTGTTTTTT
>TRBJ1-3|TRBV5-1|NA|NA
CASAAGTGRVYSGNTIYF
TGCGCCAGCGCGGCCGGAACAGGCAGGGTATACTCTGGAAACACCATATATTTT
>TRBJ2-3|TRBV7-9|NA|TRBD1
CASSSYRGRTDTQYF
TGTGCCAGCAGCTCATACAGGGGTCGAACAGATACGCAGTATTTT
>TRBJ1-2|TRBV29-1|once|NA
CSVEDTGLYGYTF
TGCAGCGTTGAAGACACAGGCCTCTATGGCTACACCTTC
>TRBJ2-7|TRBV27|NA|TRBD1
CASSLSGTGYYEQYF
TGTGCCAGCAGTTTATCAGGGACAGGGTATTACGAGCAGTACTTC
>TRBJ1-6|TRBV7-2|NA|NA
CASSLGTVGSSPLHF
TGTGCCAGCAGCTTAGGGACAGTTGGTAGTTCACCCCTCCACTTT
>TRBJ2-7|TRBV28|NA|NA
CASSLFGMGFYEQYF
TGTGCCAGCAGTTTGTTCGGGATGGGCTTTTACGAGCAGTACTTC
>TRBJ1-3|TRBV5-6|NA|TRBD1
CASSSQGTGASGIYF
TGTGCCAGCAGCTCCCAGGGGACAGGGGCGTCGGGAATATATTTT
>TRBJ2-1|TRBV4-2|NA|NA
CASSQDSQGNEQFF
TGTGCCAGCAGCCAAGATAGTCAGGGCAATGAGCAGTTCTTC
>TRBJ1-6|TRBV4-1|NA|NA
CASSQEADGVVSPLHF
TGCGCCAGCAGCCAAGAAGCCGACGGGGTGGTTTCACCCCTCCACTTT
>TRBJ1-1|TRBV7-2|NA|TRBD1
CASSTGEKTEAFF
TGTGCCAGCAGTACAGGGGAGAAGACTGAAGCTTTCTTT
>TRBJ1-1|TRBV14|NA|NA
CASSQGRDIAEAFF
TGTGCCAGCAGCCAAGGGCGGGATATCGCTGAAGCTTTCTTT
>TRBJ2-2|TRBV2|once|TRBD1
CASRKVPGTHHRGTGELFF
TGTGCCAGCAGAAAAGTGCCCGGGACACATCACAGGGGCACCGGGGAGCTGTTTTTT
>TRBJ2-1|TRBV28|NA|TRBD1
CASSTRDRGRVHEQFF
TGTGCCAGCAGTACGAGGGACAGGGGGCGGGTGCATGAGCAGTTCTTC
>TRBJ2-1|TRBV6-6|NA|NA
CASTRSEGQNEQFF
TGTGCCAGCACCCGCTCAGAGGGCCAGAATGAGCAGTTCTTC
>TRBJ1-3|TRBV15|NA|TRBD1
CATSRVTGARNTIYF
TGTGCCACCAGCAGAGTTACAGGGGCTCGAAACACCATATATTTT
>TRBJ2-1|TRBV28|NA|NA
CASSPLPRNEQFF
TGTGCCAGCAGTCCCCTTCCGCGCAATGAGCAGTTCTTC
>TRBJ1-2|TRBV2|once|NA
CASSKQGSDYGYTF
TGTGCCAGCAGTAAACAGGGAAGTGACTATGGCTACACCTTC
>TRBJ2-5|TRBV5-1|NA|TRBD1
CASSLVLTGGRQETQYF
TGCGCCAGCAGCTTGGTTCTAACAGGGGGGAGGCAAGAGACCCAGTACTTC
>TRBJ2-7|TRBV28|NA|TRBD2
CASSLYPSGLAGLGYEQYF
TGTGCCAGCAGTTTATACCCCTCGGGACTAGCGGGATTAGGCTACGAGCAGTACTTC
>TRBJ1-2|TRBV27|NA|NA
CASRPDSHYGYTF
TGTGCCAGCAGACCGGACAGTCACTATGGCTACACCTTC
>TRBJ1-1|TRBV7-9|once|TRBD1
CASSWRKEGARAFF
TGTGCCAGCAGCTGGCGAAAAGAGGGGGCCCGTGCTTTCTTT
>TRBJ2-7|TRBV27|NA|TRBD2
CASSFSGGSYEQYF
TGTGCCAGCAGTTTTAGCGGGGGGTCCTACGAGCAGTACTTC
>TRBJ2-1|TRBV4-3|NA|TRBD1
CASSHSGQGVRDEQFF
TGCGCCAGCAGCCATTCGGGGCAGGGGGTTAGGGATGAGCAGTTCTTC
>TRBJ2-7|TRBV9|NA|NA
CASSVALTGGEQYF
TGTGCCAGCAGCGTAGCCCTGACCGGGGGCGAGCAGTACTTC
>TRBJ1-1|TRBV16|once|TRBD1
CASSQLLGDRGTEAFF
TGTGCCAGCAGCCAATTGTTAGGGGACAGGGGCACTGAAGCTTTCTTT
>TRBJ1-1|TRBV19|NA|NA
CASSILGEDTEAFF
TGTGCCAGTAGTATCTTGGGGGAGGACACTGAAGCTTTCTTT
>TRBJ1-1|TRBV30|NA|NA
CAWSVKGMNTEAFF
TGTGCCTGGAGTGTAAAGGGGATGAACACTGAAGCTTTCTTT
>TRBJ1-4|TRBV13|NA|NA
CASSRSKGFREKLFF
TGTGCCAGCTCCCGCTCAAAGGGGTTTAGAGAAAAACTGTTTTTT
>TRBJ2-2|TRBV28|NA|NA
CASLPVGEGETGELFF
TGTGCCAGCCTCCCGGTGGGTGAAGGGGAAACCGGGGAGCTGTTTTTT
>TRBJ2-2|TRBV6-5|NA|TRBD1
CASSPTGGTAGELFF
TGTGCCAGCAGTCCTACAGGGGGCACGGCCGGGGAGCTGTTTTTT
>TRBJ2-3|TRBV9|NA|TRBD1
CASSPRFGDRGSTDTQYF
TGTGCCAGCAGCCCAAGATTTGGGGACAGGGGAAGTACAGATACGCAGTATTTT
>TRBJ1-5|TRBV28|NA|NA
CASSFRREALYSNQPQHF
TGTGCCAGCAGTTTCCGTCGGGAGGCCCTCTATAGCAATCAGCCCCAGCATTTT
>TRBJ2-7|TRBV4-2|NA|TRBD1
CASSHGQGAPHEQYF
TGTGCCAGCAGCCACGGACAGGGGGCGCCCCATGAGCAGTACTTC
>TRBJ1-1|TRBV7-9|NA|NA
CASSTSTTVPNTEAFF
NA
>TRBJ1-2|TRBV28|NA|NA
CASSLPRGDGYTF
TGTGCCAGCAGCCTCCCTAGGGGTGACGGCTACACCTTC
>TRBJ2-7|TRBV4-1|NA|NA
CASSVSGYEQYF
TGCGCCAGCAGCGTCTCGGGTTACGAGCAGTACTTC
>TRBJ1-3|TRBV2|NA|NA
CASSLQRRGSGNTIYF
TGTGCCAGCAGCCTTCAGCGCAGGGGCTCTGGAAACACCATATATTTT
>TRBJ2-7|TRBV27|NA|TRBD1
CASSWDRAYEQYF
TGTGCCAGCAGTTGGGACAGGGCCTACGAGCAGTACTTC
>TRBJ2-1|TRBV7-6|NA|TRBD2
CASSPRTSGGYNEQFF
TGTGCCAGCAGCCCAAGGACTAGCGGGGGATACAATGAGCAGTTCTTC
>TRBJ2-1|TRBV27|NA|TRBD2
CASSLSRSSGRGQFF
TGTGCCAGCAGTTTATCGAGGTCTAGCGGGAGAGGGCAGTTCTTC
>TRBJ2-6|TRBV28|few|NA
CASSLQGAGANVLTF
TGTGCCAGCAGTCTCCAGGGTGCTGGGGCCAACGTCCTGACTTTC
>TRBJ1-4|TRBV6-1|NA|TRBD1
CASSEWSGQGEKLFF
TGTGCCAGCAGTGAATGGTCGGGACAGGGGGAAAAACTGTTTTTT
>TRBJ2-2|TRBV27|NA|NA
CASSGISGPTGELFF
TGTGCCAGCAGCGGGATTTCTGGGCCCACCGGGGAGCTGTTTTTT
>TRBJ2-3|TRBV5-4|once|TRBD2
CASSLGLASTDTQYF
TGTGCCAGCAGCTTGGGACTAGCGAGCACAGATACGCAGTATTTT
>TRBJ1-3|TRBV30|NA|NA
CAWTLRTEGTGNTIYF
TGTGCCTGGACCCTTAGGACGGAGGGGACTGGAAACACCATATATTTT
>TRBJ2-7|TRBV4-3|NA|TRBD2
CASSQQTSGFGEQYF
TGCGCCAGCAGCCAACAGACTAGCGGGTTTGGAGAGCAGTACTTC
>TRBJ2-3|TRBV9|NA|NA
CASSVEGVGDTQYF
TGTGCCAGCAGCGTAGAGGGGGTGGGAGATACGCAGTATTTT
>TRBJ1-2|TRBV7-9|NA|NA
CASSLPTGYGYTF
TGTGCCAGCAGCTTACCGACAGGCTATGGCTACACCTTC